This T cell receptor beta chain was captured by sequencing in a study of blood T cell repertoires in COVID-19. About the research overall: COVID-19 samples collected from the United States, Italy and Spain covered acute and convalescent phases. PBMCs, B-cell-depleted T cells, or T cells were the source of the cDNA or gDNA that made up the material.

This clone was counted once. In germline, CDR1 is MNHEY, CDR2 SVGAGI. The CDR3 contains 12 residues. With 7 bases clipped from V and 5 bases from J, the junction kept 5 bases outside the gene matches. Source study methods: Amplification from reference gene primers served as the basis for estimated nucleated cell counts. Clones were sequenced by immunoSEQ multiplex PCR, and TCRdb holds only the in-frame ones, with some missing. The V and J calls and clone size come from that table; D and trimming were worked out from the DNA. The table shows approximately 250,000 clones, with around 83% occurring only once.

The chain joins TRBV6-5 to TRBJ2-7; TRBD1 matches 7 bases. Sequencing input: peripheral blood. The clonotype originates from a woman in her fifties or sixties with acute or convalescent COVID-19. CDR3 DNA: TGTGCCAGCACCGGGGACAGCCACGAGCAGTACTTC. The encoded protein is CASTGDSHEQYF.